This T cell receptor (beta chain) appears in the sequencing data of a study of blood T cell repertoires in COVID-19. In the study overall: The United States, Italy and Spain supplied acute and convalescent COVID-19 samples. Sample material is recorded as cDNA or gDNA derived from T cells, B-cell-depleted T cells, or PBMCs.

Authors' analysis steps: Estimation of nucleated cell counts was performed using reference gene primer amplification. Clones were sequenced by immunoSEQ multiplex PCR, and TCRdb holds only the in-frame ones, with some missing. The V and J calls and clone size come from that table; D and trimming were worked out from the DNA. The sample lists 90,000 to 120,000 clones; around nine tenths were seen once. V was trimmed by 2 bases and J by 6 bases, leaving 19 bases between them. The CDR3 consists of 17 residues. Germline V lookup: CDR1 MDHEN, CDR2 SYDVKM. The genes are TRBV28 and TRBJ2-2; possibly TRBD1 for D (6 bases). The specimen was peripheral blood. The receptor comes from a woman aged 25 to 39 with acute or convalescent COVID-19. The CDR3 here is CASSLVFGGLRSGELFF. The CDR3, as DNA: TGTGCCAGCAGTTTAGTTTTTGGGGGCTTGAGGTCCGGGGAGCTGTTTTTT.